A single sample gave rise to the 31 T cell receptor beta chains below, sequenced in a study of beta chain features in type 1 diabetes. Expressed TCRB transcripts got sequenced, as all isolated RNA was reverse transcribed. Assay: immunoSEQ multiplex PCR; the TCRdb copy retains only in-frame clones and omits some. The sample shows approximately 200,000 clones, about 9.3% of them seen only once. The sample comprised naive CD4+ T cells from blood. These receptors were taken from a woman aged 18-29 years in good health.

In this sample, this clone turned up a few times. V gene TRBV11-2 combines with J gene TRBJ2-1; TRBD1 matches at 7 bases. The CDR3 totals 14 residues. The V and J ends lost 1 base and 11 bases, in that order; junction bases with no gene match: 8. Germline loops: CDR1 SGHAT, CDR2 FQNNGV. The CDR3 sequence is CASSLGISGQQQFF. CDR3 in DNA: TGTGCCAGCAGCTTAGGTATTTCGGGACAGCAGCAGTTCTTC. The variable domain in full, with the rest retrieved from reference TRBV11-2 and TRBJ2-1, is EAGVAQSPRYKIIEKRQSVAFWCNPISGHATLYWYQQILGQGPKLLIQFQNNGVVDDSQLPKDRFSAERLKGVDSTLKIQPAKLEDSAVYLCASSLGISGQQQFFGPGTRLTVL.

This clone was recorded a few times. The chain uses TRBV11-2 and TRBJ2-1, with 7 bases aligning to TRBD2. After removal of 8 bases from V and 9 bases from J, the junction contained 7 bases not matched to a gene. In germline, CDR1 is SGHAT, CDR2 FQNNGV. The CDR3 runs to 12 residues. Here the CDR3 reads CASGREWAEQFF. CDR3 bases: TGTGCCAGCGGGCGGGAGTGGGCTGAGCAGTTCTTC.

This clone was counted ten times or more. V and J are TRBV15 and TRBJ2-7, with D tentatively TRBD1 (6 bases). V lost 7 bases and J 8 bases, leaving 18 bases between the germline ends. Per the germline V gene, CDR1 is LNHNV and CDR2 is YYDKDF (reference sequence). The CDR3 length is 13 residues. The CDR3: CATTTGHRLKQYF. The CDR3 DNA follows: TGTGCCACCACCACGGGACACCGTTTAAAGCAGTACTTC.

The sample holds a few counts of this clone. CDR3 in amino acids: CASTKQGGLRDEQYF. The CDR3 region has the DNA TGTGCCAGCACCAAACAGGGAGGGCTTCGGGACGAGCAGTACTTC. The V and J genes are TRBV6-5 and TRBJ2-7; D perhaps matches TRBD2 (7 bases). Germline CDR1 MNHEY, CDR2 SVGAGI. This CDR3 contains 15 residues. With 7 bases removed from V and 5 bases from J, the gap between germline ends came to 21 bases.

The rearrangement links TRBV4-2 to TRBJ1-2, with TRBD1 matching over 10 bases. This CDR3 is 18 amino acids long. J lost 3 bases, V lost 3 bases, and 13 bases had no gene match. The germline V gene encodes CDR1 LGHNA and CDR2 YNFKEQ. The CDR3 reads CASSQPRQGARQHYGYTF. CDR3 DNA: TGTGCCAGCAGCCAGCCCCGACAGGGGGCTAGGCAGCACTATGGCTACACCTTC.

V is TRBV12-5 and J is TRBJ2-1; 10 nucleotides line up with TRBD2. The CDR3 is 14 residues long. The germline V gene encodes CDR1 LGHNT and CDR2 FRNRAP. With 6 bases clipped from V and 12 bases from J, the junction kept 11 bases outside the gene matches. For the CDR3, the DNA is TGTGCTAGTGGGGCGCTCGGGCTAGCGGGGGCGCAGTTCTTC. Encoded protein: CASGALGLAGAQFF.

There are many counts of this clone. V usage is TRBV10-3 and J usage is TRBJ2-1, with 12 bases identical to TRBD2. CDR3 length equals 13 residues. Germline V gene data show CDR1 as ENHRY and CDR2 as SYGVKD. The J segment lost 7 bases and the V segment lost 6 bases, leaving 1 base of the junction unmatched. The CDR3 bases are TGTGCCATCAGGACTAGCGGGAGTAATGAGCAGTTCTTC. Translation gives CAIRTSGSNEQFF.

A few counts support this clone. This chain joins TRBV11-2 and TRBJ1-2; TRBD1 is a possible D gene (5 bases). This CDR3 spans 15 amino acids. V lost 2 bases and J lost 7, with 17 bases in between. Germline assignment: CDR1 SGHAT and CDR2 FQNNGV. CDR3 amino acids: CASSLSGQSLLGYTF. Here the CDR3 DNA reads TGTGCCAGCAGCTTATCCGGACAATCCTTGCTTGGCTACACCTTC. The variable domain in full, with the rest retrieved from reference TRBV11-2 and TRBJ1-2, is EAGVAQSPRYKIIEKRQSVAFWCNPISGHATLYWYQQILGQGPKLLIQFQNNGVVDDSQLPKDRFSAERLKGVDSTLKIQPAKLEDSAVYLCASSLSGQSLLGYTFGSGTRLTVV.

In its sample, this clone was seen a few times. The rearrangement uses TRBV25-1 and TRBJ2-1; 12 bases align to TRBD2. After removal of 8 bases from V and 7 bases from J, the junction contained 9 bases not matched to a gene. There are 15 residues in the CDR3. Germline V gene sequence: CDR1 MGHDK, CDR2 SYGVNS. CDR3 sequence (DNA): TGTGCCAGCGGGCTAGCGGGAGGGCCGAGTAATGAGCAGTTCTTC. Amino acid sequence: CASGLAGGPSNEQFF.

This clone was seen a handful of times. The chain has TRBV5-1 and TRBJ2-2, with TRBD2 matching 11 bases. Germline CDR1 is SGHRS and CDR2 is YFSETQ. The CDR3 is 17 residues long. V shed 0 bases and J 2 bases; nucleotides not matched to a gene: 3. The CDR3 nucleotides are TGCGCCAGCAGCTTGGGACTAGCGGGAATTAACACCGGGGAGCTGTTTTTT. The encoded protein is CASSLGLAGINTGELFF.

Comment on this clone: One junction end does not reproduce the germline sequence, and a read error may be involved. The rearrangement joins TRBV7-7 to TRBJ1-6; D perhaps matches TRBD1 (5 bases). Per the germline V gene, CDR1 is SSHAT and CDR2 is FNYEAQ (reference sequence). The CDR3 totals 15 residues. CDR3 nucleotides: TGTGCTAGCAGCTTAGTAAACAGGCGGAATTCACCCCTCCACTTT. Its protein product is CASSLVNRRNSPLHF.

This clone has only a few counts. The CDR3 protein is CASSLHRGGRNIQYF. In DNA, the CDR3 is TGCGCCAGCAGCTTGCACCGCGGGGGACGAAACATTCAGTACTTC. The chain carries TRBV5-1 and TRBJ2-4; 7 nucleotides agree with TRBD2. J was trimmed by 6 bases and V by 1 base; bases with no gene match: 7. The CDR3 has 15 amino acids. Germline V lookup: CDR1 SGHRS, CDR2 YFSETQ.

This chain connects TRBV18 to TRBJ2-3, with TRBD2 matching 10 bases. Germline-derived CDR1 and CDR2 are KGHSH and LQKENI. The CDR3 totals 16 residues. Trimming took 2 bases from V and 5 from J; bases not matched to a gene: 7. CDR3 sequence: CASSPKREGLLDTQYF. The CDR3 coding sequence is TGTGCCAGCTCACCAAAGCGGGAGGGCCTTTTAGATACGCAGTATTTT.

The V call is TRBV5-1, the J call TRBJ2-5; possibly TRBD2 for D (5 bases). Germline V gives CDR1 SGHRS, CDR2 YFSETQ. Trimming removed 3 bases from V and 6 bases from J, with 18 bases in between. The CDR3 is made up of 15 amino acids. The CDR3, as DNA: TGCGCCAGCAGCTCACTTATACCCGGGGAGAAGACCCAGTACTTC. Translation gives CASSSLIPGEKTQYF.

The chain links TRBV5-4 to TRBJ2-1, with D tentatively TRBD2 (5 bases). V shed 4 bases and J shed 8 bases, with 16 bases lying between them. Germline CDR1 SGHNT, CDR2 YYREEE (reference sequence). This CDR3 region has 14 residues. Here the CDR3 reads CASSTSIFTDEQFF. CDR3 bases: TGTGCCAGCAGCACTAGTATTTTTACCGATGAGCAGTTCTTC.

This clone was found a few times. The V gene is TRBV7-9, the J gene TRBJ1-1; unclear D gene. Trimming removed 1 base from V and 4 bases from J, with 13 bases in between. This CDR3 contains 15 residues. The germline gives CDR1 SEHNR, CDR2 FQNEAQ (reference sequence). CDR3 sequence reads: CASSLEGGQGTEAFF. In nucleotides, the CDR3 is TGTGCCAGCAGCTTAGAGGGCGGGCAAGGCACTGAAGCTTTCTTT.

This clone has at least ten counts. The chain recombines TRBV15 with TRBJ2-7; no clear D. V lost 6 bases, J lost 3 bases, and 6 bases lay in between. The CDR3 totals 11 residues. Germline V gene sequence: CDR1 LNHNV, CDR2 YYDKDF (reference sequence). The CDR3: CATSNSYEQYF. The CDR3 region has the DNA TGTGCCACCAGTAACAGCTACGAGCAGTACTTC.

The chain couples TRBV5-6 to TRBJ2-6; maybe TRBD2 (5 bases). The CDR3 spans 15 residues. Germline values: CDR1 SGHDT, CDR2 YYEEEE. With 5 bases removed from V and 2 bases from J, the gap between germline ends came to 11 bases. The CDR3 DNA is TGTGCCAGCAGTTTGCTAGCAACTGGGGCCAACGTCCTGACTTTC. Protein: CASSLLATGANVLTF.

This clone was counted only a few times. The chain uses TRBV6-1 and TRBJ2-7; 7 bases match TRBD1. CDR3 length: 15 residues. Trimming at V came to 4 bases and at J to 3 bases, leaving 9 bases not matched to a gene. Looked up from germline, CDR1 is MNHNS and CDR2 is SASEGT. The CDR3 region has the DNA TGTGCCAGCAGTGTGGAAGGGGGCTCAAACTACGAGCAGTACTTC. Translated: CASSVEGGSNYEQYF.

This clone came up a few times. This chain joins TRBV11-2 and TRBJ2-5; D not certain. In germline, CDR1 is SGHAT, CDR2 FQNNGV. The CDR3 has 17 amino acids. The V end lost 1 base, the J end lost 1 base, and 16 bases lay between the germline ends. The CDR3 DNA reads TGTGCCAGCAGCTTAGGGAGTTACGCTTCCCTCCAAGAGACCCAGTACTTC. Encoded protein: CASSLGSYASLQETQYF.

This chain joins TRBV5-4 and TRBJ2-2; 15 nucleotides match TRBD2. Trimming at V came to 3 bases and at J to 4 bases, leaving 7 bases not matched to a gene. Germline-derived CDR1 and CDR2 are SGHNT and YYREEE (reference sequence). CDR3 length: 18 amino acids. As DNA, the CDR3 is TGTGCCAGCAGCTCTGGACTAGCGGGAGGGTCGGTCACCGGGGAGCTGTTTTTT. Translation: CASSSGLAGGSVTGELFF. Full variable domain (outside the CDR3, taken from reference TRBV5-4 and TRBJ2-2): ETGVTQSPTHLIKTRGQQVTLRCSSQSGHNTVSWYQQALGQGPQFIFQYYREEENGRGNFPPRFSGLQFPNYSSELNVNALELDDSALYLCASSSGLAGGSVTGELFFGEGSRLTVL.

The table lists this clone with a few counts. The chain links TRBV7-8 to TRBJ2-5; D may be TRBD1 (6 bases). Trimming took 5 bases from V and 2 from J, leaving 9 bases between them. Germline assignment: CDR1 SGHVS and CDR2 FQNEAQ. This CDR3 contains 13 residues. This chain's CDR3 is CASSQDRQETQYF. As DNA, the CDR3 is TGTGCCAGCAGCCAGGACAGACAAGAGACCCAGTACTTC.

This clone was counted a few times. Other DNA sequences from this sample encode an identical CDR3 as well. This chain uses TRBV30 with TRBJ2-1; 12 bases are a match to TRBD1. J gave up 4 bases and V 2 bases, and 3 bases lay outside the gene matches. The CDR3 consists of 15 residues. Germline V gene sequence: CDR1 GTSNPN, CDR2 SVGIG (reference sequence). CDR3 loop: CAWSPGQGAYNEQFF. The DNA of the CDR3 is TGTGCCTGGAGTCCGGGACAGGGGGCGTACAATGAGCAGTTCTTC.

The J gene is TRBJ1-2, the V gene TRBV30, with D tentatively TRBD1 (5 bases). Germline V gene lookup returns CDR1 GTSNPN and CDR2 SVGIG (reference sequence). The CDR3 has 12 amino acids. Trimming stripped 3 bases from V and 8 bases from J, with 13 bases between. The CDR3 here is CAWRSQGGGYTF. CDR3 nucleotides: TGTGCCTGGAGAAGTCAGGGAGGAGGCTACACCTTC.

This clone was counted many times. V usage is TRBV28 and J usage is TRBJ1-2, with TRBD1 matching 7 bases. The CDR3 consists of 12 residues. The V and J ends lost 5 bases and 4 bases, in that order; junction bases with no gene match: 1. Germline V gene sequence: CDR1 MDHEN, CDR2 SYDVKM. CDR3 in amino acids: CASSGDSYGYTF. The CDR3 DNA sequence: TGTGCCAGCAGTGGGGACAGCTATGGCTACACCTTC.

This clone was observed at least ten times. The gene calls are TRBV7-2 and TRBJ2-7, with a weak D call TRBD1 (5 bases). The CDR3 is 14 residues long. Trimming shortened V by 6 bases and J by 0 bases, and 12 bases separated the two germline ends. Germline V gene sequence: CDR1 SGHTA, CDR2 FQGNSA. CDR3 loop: CASSRAGSSYEQYF. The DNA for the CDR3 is TGTGCCAGCAGTCGGGCAGGGTCCTCCTACGAGCAGTACTTC.

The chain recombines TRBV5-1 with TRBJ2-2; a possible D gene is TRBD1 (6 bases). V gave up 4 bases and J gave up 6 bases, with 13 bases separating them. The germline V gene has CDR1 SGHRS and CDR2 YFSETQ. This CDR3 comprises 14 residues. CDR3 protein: CASSVQGYAGELFF. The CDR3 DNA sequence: TGCGCCAGCAGCGTACAGGGATACGCCGGGGAGCTGTTTTTT. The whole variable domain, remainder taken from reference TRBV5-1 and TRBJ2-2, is KAGVTQTPRYLIKTRGQQVTLSCSPISGHRSVSWYQQTPGQGLQFLFEYFSETQRNKGNFPGRFSGRQFSNSRSEMNVSTLELGDSALYLCASSVQGYAGELFFGEGSRLTVL.

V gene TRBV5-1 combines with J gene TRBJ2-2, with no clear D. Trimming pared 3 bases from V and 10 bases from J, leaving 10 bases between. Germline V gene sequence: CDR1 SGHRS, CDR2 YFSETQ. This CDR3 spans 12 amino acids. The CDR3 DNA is TGCGCCAGCAGCTGGGCGCGACAGGAGCTGTTTTTT. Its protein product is CASSWARQELFF.

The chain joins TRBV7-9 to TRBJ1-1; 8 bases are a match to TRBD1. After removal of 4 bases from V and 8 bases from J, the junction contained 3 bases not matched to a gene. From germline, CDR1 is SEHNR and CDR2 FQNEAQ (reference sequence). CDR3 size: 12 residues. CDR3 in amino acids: CASSWDRREAFF. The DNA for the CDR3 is TGTGCCAGCAGCTGGGACAGGAGGGAAGCTTTCTTT.

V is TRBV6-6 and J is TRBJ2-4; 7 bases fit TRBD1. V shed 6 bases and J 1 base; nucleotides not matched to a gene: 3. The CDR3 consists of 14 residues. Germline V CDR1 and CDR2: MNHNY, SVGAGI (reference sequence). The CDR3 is CASSQQGAKNIQYF. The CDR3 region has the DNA TGTGCCAGCAGCCAACAGGGGGCCAAAAACATTCAGTACTTC.

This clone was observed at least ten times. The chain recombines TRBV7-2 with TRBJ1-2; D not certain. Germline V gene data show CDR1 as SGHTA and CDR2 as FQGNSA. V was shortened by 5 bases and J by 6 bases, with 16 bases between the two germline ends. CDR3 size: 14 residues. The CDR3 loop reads CASSLPLPRDGYTF. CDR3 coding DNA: TGTGCCAGCAGCCTTCCCCTACCGCGGGATGGCTACACCTTC.